Below, 2 T cell receptor beta chains from the same sample are listed, as sequenced in a study of T cell responses to AZD1222 COVID-19 vaccine. Here immunoSEQ multiplex PCR was the method, and the copy in TCRdb shows in-frame clones only, minus some. Among 150,000 to 200,000 clones listed, approximately 90% were seen once. Here the sequenced sample was peripheral blood, taken 28 days after the second dose of the MenACWY control vaccine. Receptors were obtained from an adult who received the MenACWY meningococcal vaccine as a control.

This sequence joins TRBV28 and TRBJ1-5; TRBD1 is a possible D gene (5 bases). This CDR3 comprises 12 residues. Germline loops: CDR1 MDHEN, CDR2 SYDVKM. V dropped 3 bases and J dropped 6 bases, with 6 bases sitting between them. CDR3 nucleotides: TGTGCCAGCAGTTTTGGGGCTCAGCCCCAGCATTTT. Protein: CASSFGAQPQHF.

This clone is a singleton in its sample. This chain links TRBV6-5 with TRBJ1-2, with D possibly TRBD1 on 6 matching bases. This CDR3 contains 14 residues. Germline V gives CDR1 MNHEY, CDR2 SVGAGI. Trimming took off 4 bases at V and 7 bases at J, with 16 bases between the two ends. CDR3: CASSSFSRGSGYTF. In nucleotides, the CDR3 is TGTGCCAGCAGTTCATTTTCCAGGGGCTCTGGCTACACCTTC.